This is a list of T cell receptor beta chains from one sample in a study of T-cell memory formation after mild COVID-19. TCRdb itself ran the 5' RACE reads through MiXCR, one entry per CDR3 protein. The sample records 140,000 to 150,000 distinct CDR3 sequences, under 30% being singletons. Sample: PBMCs or a T cell subset sorted from them (not recorded which). Source of these receptors: an adult woman who had mild COVID-19 (a few samples of this study predate the infection). Cell type and time point are not known. Each CDR3 is given with its conserved first and last residue. Each record gives: D gene, clone size, V gene, J gene, CDR3 protein, CDR3 DNA. A D gene is named only where the DNA matches it firmly. Not every row has a clone size; where given, it reads once, few, many or a size class.

-,-,TRBV4-2,TRBJ2-5,CASSQEWGRGQETQYF,TGTGCCAGCAGCCAGGAGTGGGGCCGTGGCCAAGAGACCCAGTACTTC
TRBD2,-,TRBV24-1,TRBJ2-1,CATSDGIAGVGNNEQFF,TGTGCCACCAGTGATGGCATAGCGGGGGTAGGTAACAATGAGCAGTTCTTC
-,-,TRBV4-3,TRBJ1-2,CASSQELQGSYGYTF,TGCGCCAGCAGCCAAGAACTCCAGGGCTCCTATGGCTACACCTTC
-,many,TRBV12-3/TRBV12-4,TRBJ1-3,CASSLWAGPGNTIYF,TGTGCCAGCAGTTTATGGGCAGGGCCCGGAAACACCATATATTTT
TRBD1,few,TRBV20-1,TRBJ2-7,CSARDSQTYEQYF,TGCAGTGCTCGGGACAGCCAAACCTACGAGCAGTACTTC
-,-,TRBV7-6,TRBJ2-6,CASSSSPTGANVLTF,TGTGCCAGCAGCTCCTCACCTACTGGGGCCAACGTCCTGACTTTC
-,-,TRBV14,TRBJ2-7,CASSPGQPPYEQYF,TGTGCCAGCAGCCCCGGACAGCCACCCTACGAGCAGTACTTC
-,few,TRBV27,TRBJ2-7,CASSLGWGASYEQYF,TGTGCCAGCAGTCTCGGCTGGGGGGCCTCCTACGAGCAGTACTTC
-,-,TRBV5-5,TRBJ1-4,CASSFSEGDNEKLFF,TGTGCCAGCAGCTTCTCTGAGGGTGACAATGAAAAACTGTTTTTT
-,-,TRBV12-3/TRBV12-4,TRBJ2-5,CASSPVYGEETQYF,TGTGCCAGCAGTCCCGTTTATGGGGAAGAGACCCAGTACTTC
-,-,TRBV2,TRBJ1-1,CASRAGVNTEAFF,TGTGCCAGCAGAGCGGGAGTGAACACTGAAGCTTTCTTT
TRBD1,-,TRBV24-1,TRBJ2-1,CATSDSPRDRVNEQFF,TGTGCCACCAGTGATTCACCTCGGGACAGGGTCAATGAGCAGTTCTTC
TRBD2,few,TRBV5-6,TRBJ2-1,CASSSGLDGGEQFF,TGTGCCAGCAGCTCCGGACTAGACGGAGGTGAGCAGTTCTTC
TRBD2,-,TRBV6-2/TRBV6-3,TRBJ2-3,CASSTIGGGLTQYF,TGTGCCAGCAGTACCATCGGGGGAGGGCTCACGCAGTATTTT
-,-,TRBV21-1,TRBJ2-1,CVSSKGKRKKQFF,TGTGTCAGCAGCAAAGGAAAGCGTAAAAAGCAGTTCTTC
TRBD1,few,TRBV29-1,TRBJ1-2,CSVTGGSYGYTF,TGCAGCGTTACAGGGGGCAGCTATGGCTACACCTTC
TRBD1,few,TRBV4-1,TRBJ1-2,CASSQVTGDYSGYTF,TGCGCCAGCAGCCAAGTGACAGGGGATTACTCTGGCTACACCTTC
-,few,TRBV11-3,TRBJ2-7,CASGARGSYEQYF,TGTGCCAGCGGGGCGAGAGGGTCCTACGAGCAGTACTTC
TRBD1,-,TRBV18,TRBJ2-7,CASSPTGTATQEQYF,TGTGCCAGCTCACCTACCGGGACAGCCACTCAAGAGCAGTACTTC
-,many,TRBV5-5,TRBJ1-1,CASRSEGRVHTEAFF,TGTGCCAGCAGATCGGAGGGCAGGGTGCACACTGAAGCTTTCTTT
TRBD1,few,TRBV7-2,TRBJ2-7,CASSLPGGSYEQYF,TGTGCCAGCAGCCTCCCAGGGGGATCCTACGAGCAGTACTTC
-,-,TRBV11-2,TRBJ1-4,CASSLSGSDSEKLFF,TGTGCCAGCAGCTTATCAGGGTCGGATAGTGAAAAACTGTTTTTT
-,few,TRBV29-1,TRBJ2-7,CSAEDSYEQYF,TGCAGCGCTGAGGACAGCTACGAGCAGTACTTC
-,-,TRBV9,TRBJ2-7,CAGTYEQYF,TGTGCCGGAACCTACGAGCAGTACTTC
-,few,TRBV20-1,TRBJ1-3,CSAREGRVTGNTIYF,TGCAGTGCTAGAGAAGGGAGGGTCACTGGAAACACCATATATTTT
TRBD1,-,TRBV6-5,TRBJ1-2,CASSFGDRGRPDYGYTF,TGTGCCAGCAGTTTCGGGGACAGGGGTCGCCCAGACTATGGCTACACCTTC
-,few,TRBV9,TRBJ2-1,CASSSDLDVQFF,TGTGCCAGCAGCTCGGACCTAGATGTGCAGTTCTTC
TRBD2,few,TRBV11-3,TRBJ2-1,CASSSPGLGNNEQFF,TGTGCCAGCAGCTCTCCGGGACTAGGGAACAATGAGCAGTTCTTC
TRBD2,-,TRBV6-2/TRBV6-3,TRBJ2-3,CASRIGLATDTQYF,TGTGCCAGCAGAATCGGACTAGCCACAGATACGCAGTATTTT
TRBD2,-,TRBV12-3/TRBV12-4,TRBJ2-1,CASRDGLAGSYNEQFF,TGTGCCAGCAGGGACGGACTAGCGGGATCCTACAATGAGCAGTTCTTC
TRBD1,few,TRBV5-1,TRBJ2-3,CASSLRGPRTDTQYF,TGCGCCAGCAGCTTGAGGGGGCCTCGCACAGATACGCAGTATTTT
TRBD1,-,TRBV5-1,TRBJ2-2,CASTFSRQGVAGELFF,TGCGCCAGCACCTTTTCCCGCCAGGGGGTGGCCGGGGAGCTGTTTTTT
-,many,TRBV4-3,TRBJ2-1,CASSQDFRTSYNEQFF,TGCGCCAGCAGCCAAGATTTTCGGACCTCCTACAATGAGCAGTTCTTC
-,-,TRBV6-1,TRBJ1-2,CASSEVGVQRTGSSYGYTF,TGTGCCAGCAGTGAAGTGGGCGTTCAACGAACAGGGAGCAGCTATGGCTACACCTTC
-,-,TRBV21-1,TRBJ1-1,CASSTGDPRIMNTEAFF,TGTGCCAGCAGCACCGGGGATCCGCGAATAATGAACACTGAAGCTTTCTTT